A selection of T cell receptor beta chains follows, all from one sample in a study of CD8 T cells in ankylosing spondylitis. TCRdb processed the 5' RACE reads anew with MiXCR; each CDR3 protein has one entry. Altogether some 400,000 distinct CDR3 sequences are present, approximately 20% being singletons, with the ten largest covering 16%. Sequencing was carried out using blood, either unsorted or a sorted T cell fraction (not recorded which). All receptors come from a male donor with ankylosing spondylitis. The CDR3 runs from the conserved cysteine through the conserved F or W. The D gene is left open where the match is weak. Size is omitted from some rows. Given values are once, few, many or a class for expanded clones.

D	V	J	size	CDR3	DNA
NA	TRBV12-3/TRBV12-4	TRBJ1-1	many	CASSLEVSVNTEAFF	TGTGCCAGCAGTTTAGAGGTTTCCGTGAACACTGAAGCTTTCTTT
NA	TRBV18	TRBJ1-5	few	CASSPSGNQPQHF	TGTGCCAGCTCACCATCGGGCAATCAGCCCCAGCATTTT
NA	TRBV29-1	TRBJ1-6	NA	CSVGNRDGSPLHF	TGCAGCGTTGGAAACCGGGATGGGTCACCCCTCCACTTT
NA	TRBV20-1	TRBJ2-7	NA	CSARDPLTAYEQYF	TGCAGTGCTAGAGATCCGTTAACGGCCTACGAGCAGTACTTC
NA	TRBV29-1	TRBJ2-1	few	CSVARNYNEQFF	TGCAGCGTTGCGAGGAACTACAATGAGCAGTTCTTC
NA	TRBV10-2	TRBJ1-1	few	CASSTRRNTEAFF	TGCGCCAGCAGTACCCGACGGAACACTGAAGCTTTCTTT
TRBD2	TRBV6-1	TRBJ2-1	NA	CASRSRGTSYEQFF	TGTGCCAGCAGGTCACGCGGGACTAGCTATGAGCAGTTCTTC
NA	TRBV20-1	TRBJ2-1	few	CSGVGPPVRNEQFF	TGCAGTGGGGTTGGCCCCCCGGTCCGGAATGAGCAGTTCTTC
NA	TRBV4-3	TRBJ1-2	NA	CASSQDRRVNYGYTF	TGCGCCAGCAGCCAAGATAGGCGGGTCAACTATGGCTACACCTTC
NA	TRBV28	TRBJ2-7	NA	CASSPSPHLLYEQYF	TGTGCCAGCAGTCCCTCGCCTCACCTCCTCTACGAGCAGTACTTC
TRBD2	TRBV4-1	TRBJ2-3	few	CASSRLLAGFTDTQYF	TGCGCCAGCAGCCGATTACTAGCGGGATTCACAGATACGCAGTATTTT
NA	TRBV20-1	TRBJ1-3	few	CSARDGQTLASTIYF	TGCAGTGCTAGAGATGGGCAGACCCTGGCGAGCACCATATATTTT
TRBD1	TRBV4-2	TRBJ2-2	NA	CASSQETGTGGYTGELFF	TGTGCCAGCAGCCAAGAAACCGGGACAGGGGGCTACACCGGGGAGCTGTTTTTT
TRBD2	TRBV5-1	TRBJ2-1	NA	CASRSGGLAGNEQFF	TGCGCCAGCAGGAGCGGGGGGCTAGCCGGCAATGAGCAGTTCTTC
TRBD2	TRBV18	TRBJ2-7	NA	CASSPALAEIEQYF	TGTGCCAGCTCACCTGCACTAGCGGAAATCGAGCAGTACTTC
NA	TRBV6-2/TRBV6-3	TRBJ2-2	NA	CASSYAGELFF	TGTGCCAGCAGTTACGCCGGGGAGCTGTTTTTT
TRBD2	TRBV10-3	TRBJ2-1	many	CAISGRASGNNEQFF	TGTGCCATCAGTGGTAGGGCTAGCGGTAACAATGAGCAGTTCTTC
NA	TRBV7-2	TRBJ2-5	NA	CASSRLGGRETQYF	TGTGCCAGCAGCCGCCTAGGGGGGCGAGAGACCCAGTACTTC
TRBD2	TRBV6-1	TRBJ2-5	few	CASRPPLAAETQYF	TGTGCCAGCAGACCCCCACTAGCGGCAGAGACCCAGTACTTC
TRBD2	TRBV5-1	TRBJ2-7	NA	CASSLGPMTSGYEQYF	TGCGCCAGCAGCTTGGGCCCCATGACTAGCGGTTACGAGCAGTACTTC
NA	TRBV12-3/TRBV12-4	TRBJ2-5	NA	CASSFFGQFQETQYF	TGTGCCAGCAGTTTTTTTGGGCAGTTCCAAGAGACCCAGTACTTC
NA	TRBV5-1	TRBJ2-1	NA	CASSLVTSSYNEQFF	TGCGCCAGCAGCTTGGTGACTAGCTCCTACAATGAGCAGTTCTTC
TRBD2	TRBV12-3/TRBV12-4	TRBJ2-5	NA	CASSLVGTSRETQYF	TGTGCCAGCAGTTTAGTTGGGACTAGCCGAGAGACCCAGTACTTC
NA	TRBV20-1	TRBJ2-1	NA	CSARKRSSYNEQFF	TGCAGTGCTAGGAAGCGGAGCTCCTACAATGAGCAGTTCTTC
NA	TRBV20-1	TRBJ1-5	few	CSATRGGLGQPQHF	TGCAGTGCTACCCGGGGAGGGTTAGGTCAGCCCCAGCATTTT
TRBD2	TRBV4-1	TRBJ2-7	NA	CASSQVTNEAGDSYEQYF	TGCGCCAGCAGCCAAGTAACTAACGAAGCGGGAGACTCCTACGAGCAGTACTTC
TRBD2	TRBV7-2	TRBJ2-3	NA	CASSLGFAGAPDTQYF	TGTGCCAGCAGCTTAGGCTTTGCGGGAGCTCCAGATACGCAGTATTTT
NA	TRBV20-1	TRBJ2-5	NA	CSATTSSETQYF	TGCAGTGCCACCACTAGCTCGGAGACCCAGTACTTC
NA	TRBV14	TRBJ2-2	once	CASSREYGELFF	TGTGCCAGCAGCCGCGAATACGGGGAGCTGTTTTTT
NA	TRBV3-1	TRBJ1-2	NA	CASSHLQGTYGYTF	TGTGCCAGCAGTCACCTGCAGGGGACCTATGGCTACACCTTC
NA	TRBV12-3/TRBV12-4	TRBJ1-4	NA	CASSSGQEKLFF	TGTGCCAGCAGTTCGGGTCAGGAAAAACTGTTTTTT
TRBD2	TRBV29-1	TRBJ2-7	NA	CSALAGVYEQYF	TGCAGCGCCCTAGCGGGAGTCTACGAGCAGTACTTC
TRBD1	TRBV7-9	TRBJ1-5	NA	CASSLTGVGNQPQHF	TGTGCCAGCAGCCTGACAGGGGTCGGCAATCAGCCCCAGCATTTT
TRBD2	TRBV10-3	TRBJ2-2	NA	CAISERGLAGTNTGELFF	TGTGCCATCAGTGAGAGAGGACTAGCGGGCACGAACACCGGGGAGCTGTTTTTT
TRBD2	TRBV20-1	TRBJ2-1	NA	CSARDGTSGNNEQFF	TGCAGTGCTAGAGATGGGACTAGCGGTAACAATGAGCAGTTCTTC
TRBD1	TRBV7-8	TRBJ2-2	NA	CASSLARGLLGQDYTGELFF	TGTGCCAGCAGCTTAGCGAGGGGGCTCTTGGGGCAGGATTACACCGGGGAGCTGTTTTTT
NA	TRBV7-7	TRBJ2-1	NA	CASSLGPDPTNEQFF	TGTGCCAGCAGCTTAGGTCCGGACCCTACCAATGAGCAGTTCTTC
NA	TRBV11-3	TRBJ2-7	NA	CASSMDLAYEQYF	TGTGCCAGCAGCATGGACCTAGCCTACGAGCAGTACTTC
NA	TRBV7-9	TRBJ2-2	NA	CASRPQLSNTGELFF	TGTGCCAGCAGGCCACAGCTTTCGAACACCGGGGAGCTGTTTTTT
NA	TRBV28	TRBJ1-1	NA	CASGQFSGTGTEAFF	TGTGCCAGCGGTCAGTTCTCAGGGACGGGCACTGAAGCTTTCTTT
TRBD1	TRBV3-1	TRBJ2-6	NA	CASSRNRGVSGANVLTF	TGTGCCAGCAGCCGTAACAGGGGGGTCTCTGGGGCCAACGTCCTGACTTTC
NA	TRBV29-1	TRBJ2-2	many	CSVGSQVKTGELFF	TGCAGCGTTGGCAGCCAAGTGAAGACCGGGGAGCTGTTTTTT
TRBD1	TRBV5-1	TRBJ2-7	few	CASSLEYGTGNSYEQYF	TGCGCCAGCAGCTTGGAGTATGGGACAGGCAACTCCTACGAGCAGTACTTC
TRBD1	TRBV18	TRBJ1-5	few	CASSIDRVQPQHF	TGTGCCAGCTCAATCGACAGGGTGCAGCCCCAGCATTTT
NA	TRBV21-1	TRBJ1-1	NA	CASSRPLERDTEAFF	TGTGCCAGCAGCAGGCCCTTAGAGCGGGACACTGAAGCTTTCTTT
TRBD1	TRBV5-1	TRBJ1-2	once	CASSLGPGGANYGYTF	TGCGCCAGCAGCTTGGGACCAGGGGGCGCCAACTATGGCTACACCTTC
TRBD2	TRBV11-3	TRBJ2-1	NA	CASSQEAGGSEQFF	TGTGCCAGCAGCCAAGAGGCGGGAGGGAGTGAGCAGTTCTTC
TRBD1	TRBV6-1	TRBJ1-4	few	CASGQGLTNEKLFF	TGTGCCAGTGGACAGGGGCTAACTAATGAAAAACTGTTTTTT
TRBD1	TRBV24-1	TRBJ2-7	NA	CATGSGQNYEQYF	TGTGCCACCGGATCGGGACAGAACTACGAGCAGTACTTC
TRBD2	TRBV15	TRBJ2-3	NA	CATSRDLLMTSGNTDTQYF	TGTGCCACCAGCAGAGATCTACTCATGACTAGCGGGAACACAGATACGCAGTATTTT
TRBD1	TRBV12-3/TRBV12-4	TRBJ1-5	many	CASSPGQGKSQPQHF	TGTGCCAGCAGCCCGGGACAGGGGAAAAGTCAGCCCCAGCATTTT
TRBD2	TRBV25-1	TRBJ2-1	NA	CASSVWGTSNNEQFF	TGTGCCAGCAGTGTATGGGGGACTAGTAACAATGAGCAGTTCTTC
TRBD1	TRBV25-1	TRBJ2-7	few	CASRPTRDRANEQYF	TGTGCCAGCAGACCGACGAGGGACAGGGCGAACGAGCAGTACTTC
NA	TRBV20-1	TRBJ2-1	NA	CSATRGAEPYNEQFF	TGCAGTGCAACCCGAGGGGCGGAGCCCTACAATGAGCAGTTCTTC
NA	TRBV9	TRBJ1-4	once	CASSAYPGDNEKLFF	TGTGCCAGCAGCGCTTACCCCGGGGATAATGAAAAACTGTTTTTT
NA	TRBV5-1	TRBJ2-7	few	CASSLGTGNSYEQYF	TGCGCCAGCAGCTTGGGCACAGGTAATTCCTACGAGCAGTACTTC
NA	TRBV7-6	TRBJ1-1	NA	CASSLERTRNCAFF	TGTGCCAGCAGCTTAGAACGGACCCGCAATTGCGCTTTCTTT
NA	TRBV4-1	TRBJ1-1	NA	CASSQLYSGLLNTEAFF	TGCGCCAGCAGCCAACTTTATAGTGGGTTATTGAACACTGAAGCTTTCTTT
TRBD2	TRBV14	TRBJ2-3	NA	CASSFLAGGRTQYF	TGTGCCAGCAGCTTTCTAGCGGGAGGTCGTACGCAGTATTTT